This is a list of T cell receptor beta chains from one sample in a study of blood T cell repertoires in COVID-19. Only in-frame clones appear in the TCRdb table, and some are missing; sequencing was by immunoSEQ multiplex PCR. The sample lists under 200,000 clones, about 85% seen once, with 0.8% to 1.2% in the top ten. The sample was peripheral blood. These receptors were taken from a middle-aged man with acute or convalescent COVID-19. The CDR3 runs from the conserved cysteine through the conserved F or W. The D gene is left open where the match is weak. Clone size is given for some rows only: seen once, a few or many times, or a class if the clone is expanded.

size: .; J: TRBJ1-2; V: TRBV24-1; D: TRBD1; DNA: TGTGCCACCAGTACAGGGGATGGCTACACCTTC; CDR3: CATSTGDGYTF
size: .; J: TRBJ1-2; V: TRBV4-1; D: TRBD1; DNA: TGCGCCAGCAGCCAACTAGACAGGGAAAACTATGGCTACACCTTC; CDR3: CASSQLDRENYGYTF
size: once; J: TRBJ1-1; V: TRBV13; D: TRBD1; DNA: TGTGCCAGCAGCCCTCTTGGGGACAGGGTGGATTTGAACACTGAAGCTTTCTTT; CDR3: CASSPLGDRVDLNTEAFF
size: .; J: TRBJ2-7; V: TRBV4-2; D: TRBD2; DNA: TGTGCCAGCAGTAATAGCGGGGGGTTCGAGCAGTACTTC; CDR3: CASSNSGGFEQYF
size: .; J: TRBJ2-3; V: TRBV5-6; D: .; DNA: TGTGCCAGCAGCTTGGTTGGCGGGAGCACAGATACGCAGTATTTT; CDR3: CASSLVGGSTDTQYF
size: .; J: TRBJ1-2; V: TRBV6-1; D: .; DNA: TGTGCCAGCAGTGATCCAGGGGCAACTGACTATGGCTACACCTTC; CDR3: CASSDPGATDYGYTF
size: .; J: TRBJ2-3; V: TRBV24-1; D: .; DNA: TGTGCCACCTCCGGGGCGGGGAGCACAGATACGCAGTATTTT; CDR3: CATSGAGSTDTQYF
size: few; J: TRBJ1-2; V: TRBV11-2; D: TRBD1; DNA: TGTGCCAGCAGCTCACCGGGACAGGGGGATGTCTACACCTTC; CDR3: CASSSPGQGDVYTF
size: .; J: TRBJ1-4; V: TRBV5-4; D: .; DNA: TGTGCCAGCAGCTTGGCAGGGGTCACTAATGAAAAACTGTTTTTT; CDR3: CASSLAGVTNEKLFF
size: few; J: TRBJ2-3; V: TRBV18; D: .; DNA: TGTGCCAGCTCACCAAATATCCTGGCGGGGGATACGCAGTATTTT; CDR3: CASSPNILAGDTQYF
size: .; J: TRBJ1-2; V: TRBV10-1; D: .; DNA: TGCGCCACCAGGGACTCCCTTAGGTATGGCTACACCTTC; CDR3: CATRDSLRYGYTF
size: .; J: TRBJ1-5; V: TRBV15; D: .; DNA: TGTGCCACCAGCAGAGGGTCCCTTCATTTGGAGGATAGCAATCAGCCCCAGCATTTT; CDR3: CATSRGSLHLEDSNQPQHF
size: few; J: TRBJ1-2; V: TRBV5-1; D: .; DNA: TGCGCCAGCAGCCCACGGGACACTCTAAACTATGGCTACACCTTC; CDR3: CASSPRDTLNYGYTF
size: .; J: TRBJ2-1; V: TRBV6-5; D: TRBD1; DNA: TGTGCCAGCAGAGGGGGCGCTGAAAATGAGCAGTTCTTC; CDR3: CASRGGAENEQFF
size: .; J: TRBJ1-5; V: TRBV5-1; D: TRBD1; DNA: TGCGCCAGCAGCTCGGAACAGGGGCAGCCCCAGCATTTT; CDR3: CASSSEQGQPQHF
size: .; J: TRBJ2-7; V: TRBV4-1; D: .; DNA: TGCGCCAGCAGCCAAGATATGGGGACTTTCTACGAGCAGTACTTC; CDR3: CASSQDMGTFYEQYF
size: .; J: TRBJ1-4; V: TRBV2; D: .; DNA: TGTGCCAGCAGTATGACAACAACTAATGAAAAACTGTTTTTT; CDR3: CASSMTTTNEKLFF
size: .; J: TRBJ2-1; V: TRBV13; D: .; DNA: TGTGCCAGCAGCTCCGGCGGGGCGGGGTCGTTCTTC; CDR3: CASSSGGAGSFF
size: .; J: TRBJ1-5; V: TRBV4-1; D: .; DNA: TGCGCCAGCAGCGAAACTCCAAGCAATCAGCCCCAGCATTTT; CDR3: CASSETPSNQPQHF
size: .; J: TRBJ2-5; V: TRBV20-1; D: TRBD2; DNA: TGCAGTGCTAGCGGGGGGGAGACCCAGTACTTC; CDR3: CSASGGETQYF
size: .; J: TRBJ2-2; V: TRBV2; D: TRBD1; DNA: TGTGCCAGCAGTTGGACAGGGGGCGCCACCGGGGAGCTGTTTTTT; CDR3: CASSWTGGATGELFF
size: .; J: TRBJ1-1; V: TRBV5-6; D: TRBD1; DNA: TGTGCCAGCAGCCCCGTGGGACAGGGCCTAGGCGTGAACACTGAAGCTTTCTTT; CDR3: CASSPVGQGLGVNTEAFF
size: .; J: TRBJ1-3; V: TRBV9; D: .; DNA: TGTGCCAGCAGCGTAAATTTAGGAAACACCATATATTTT; CDR3: CASSVNLGNTIYF
size: .; J: TRBJ2-2; V: TRBV25-1; D: TRBD1; DNA: TGTGCCAGCAGTGAATCCGGGACAGTCAGTTTAAACACCGGGGAGCTGTTTTTT; CDR3: CASSESGTVSLNTGELFF
size: .; J: TRBJ1-5; V: TRBV6-5; D: TRBD1; DNA: TGTGCCAGCGCCAGGGGGAATAGCAATCAGCCCCAGCATTTT; CDR3: CASARGNSNQPQHF
size: .; J: TRBJ2-3; V: TRBV6-5; D: .; DNA: TGTGCCAGCAGCCCCTCGGGATCCTTCACAGATACGCAGTATTTT; CDR3: CASSPSGSFTDTQYF
size: .; J: TRBJ2-2; V: TRBV2; D: .; DNA: TGTGCCAGTCGCAGGGGAGTTACGAACACCGGGGAGCTGTTTTTT; CDR3: CASRRGVTNTGELFF
size: .; J: TRBJ2-3; V: TRBV5-4; D: TRBD2; DNA: TGTGCCAGCAGCGTACGGAGCGGGGGGGCCGGCGTGGATACGCAGTATTTT; CDR3: CASSVRSGGAGVDTQYF
size: .; J: TRBJ2-2; V: TRBV10-3; D: .; DNA: TGTGCCATCAGTGACAGGTATACCGGGGAGCTGTTTTTT; CDR3: CAISDRYTGELFF
size: .; J: TRBJ2-4; V: TRBV28; D: .; DNA: TGTGCCAGCAGTTCTCGACCGGGGTTTTACTTC; CDR3: CASSSRPGFYF
size: .; J: TRBJ2-3; V: TRBV14; D: .; DNA: TGTGCCAGCAGCCTGAACAGGGCGACAGATACGCAGTATTTT; CDR3: CASSLNRATDTQYF
size: .; J: TRBJ2-1; V: TRBV5-1; D: TRBD1; DNA: TGCGCCAGCAGCTTGGAACAGGGGGCCAATGAGCAGTTCTTC; CDR3: CASSLEQGANEQFF